A selection of T cell receptor beta chains follows, all from one sample in a study of blood T cell repertoires in COVID-19. The table came from immunoSEQ multiplex PCR; TCRdb's copy has only in-frame clones and leaves some out. This sample has about 81,000 clones, with approximately 84% found just once. The sequencing sample was made of peripheral blood. Receptor source: a human donor in a cohort sampled during active COVID-19. Each CDR3 is given with its conserved first and last residue. The D gene is left open where the match is weak. Where a row states a size, it is once, few, many or the class of an expanded clone; other rows omit it.

d_gene	v_gene	abundance	j_gene	CDR3aa	CDR3nt
.	TRBV12-5	.	TRBJ2-5	CASGGETQYF	TGTGCTAGTGGCGGGGAGACCCAGTACTTC
.	TRBV19	.	TRBJ2-7	CASSTQQGYEQYF	TGTGCCAGTAGTACCCAACAGGGTTACGAGCAGTACTTC
TRBD1	TRBV7-2	.	TRBJ2-7	CASSTGQGPYEQYF	TGTGCCAGCAGCACCGGACAGGGCCCCTACGAGCAGTACTTC
TRBD1	TRBV7-7	.	TRBJ2-5	CASSLAGTGGQTQYF	TGTGCCAGCAGCTTGGCCGGGACAGGGGGACAGACCCAGTACTTC
TRBD2	TRBV11-2	.	TRBJ2-5	CASSLEPSGGETQYF	TGTGCCAGCAGCTTAGAGCCTAGCGGGGGGGAGACCCAGTACTTC
.	TRBV18	.	TRBJ2-6	CASSPGVQGSGANVLTF	TGTGCCAGCTCACCAGGAGTACAGGGCTCTGGGGCCAACGTCCTGACTTTC
TRBD2	TRBV7-6	.	TRBJ2-4	CASSLDSGGTNIQYF	TGTGCCAGCAGCTTGGATAGCGGGGGAACCAACATTCAGTACTTC
TRBD2	TRBV5-4	.	TRBJ2-3	CASSLKSSGADTQYF	TGTGCCAGCAGCTTGAAATCTAGCGGGGCAGATACGCAGTATTTT
TRBD2	TRBV7-9	.	TRBJ2-2	CASSLLAGGAGELFF	TGTGCCAGCAGCTTACTAGCGGGGGGCGCCGGGGAGCTGTTTTTT
TRBD1	TRBV5-6	.	TRBJ1-5	CASLRYRDRASPHQPQHF	TGTGCCAGCCTCCGCTACCGGGACAGGGCCTCTCCACATCAGCCCCAGCATTTT
TRBD1	TRBV7-9	.	TRBJ1-1	CASSPLRTGSDTEAFF	TGTGCCAGCAGCCCACTGAGGACAGGGTCAGACACTGAAGCTTTCTTT
TRBD1	TRBV5-6	.	TRBJ1-2	CASSLAGGADYGYTF	TGTGCCAGCAGCTTGGCAGGGGGCGCGGACTATGGCTACACCTTC
.	TRBV4-1	.	TRBJ1-5	CASSQDLSGGNQPQHF	TGCGCCAGCAGCCAAGATCTCTCAGGGGGCAATCAGCCCCAGCATTTT
TRBD1	TRBV19	.	TRBJ2-7	CASSTGTGISYEQYF	TGTGCCAGTAGTACGGGGACAGGGATTTCCTACGAGCAGTACTTC
.	TRBV11-3	.	TRBJ2-2	CASSLFGGANTGELFF	TGTGCCAGCAGCTTATTTGGCGGGGCGAACACCGGGGAGCTGTTTTTT
.	TRBV30	.	TRBJ1-6	CAWGPSAGRRLHF	TGTGCCTGGGGCCCCTCGGCAGGGCGGCGCCTCCACTTT
.	TRBV4-1	many	TRBJ1-1	CASSQDPGVTTEAFF	TGCGCCAGCAGCCAAGATCCGGGGGTTACGACTGAAGCTTTCTTT
TRBD1	TRBV10-1	.	TRBJ2-1	CASSESPEAGGRYNEQFF	TGCGCCAGCAGTGAGTCCCCGGAGGCAGGGGGAAGGTACAATGAGCAGTTCTTC
TRBD2	TRBV4-2	.	TRBJ2-3	CASSHTSGGFVSTDTQYF	TGTGCCAGCAGCCATACTAGCGGGGGGTTCGTCAGCACAGATACGCAGTATTTT
TRBD2	TRBV7-3	.	TRBJ2-2	CASSLVLGLGVPGELFF	TGTGCCAGCAGCTTAGTGCTGGGACTAGGGGTCCCCGGGGAGCTGTTTTTT
TRBD2	TRBV29-1	.	TRBJ2-3	CSVGRLAGGQRVADTQYF	TGCAGCGTTGGCAGACTAGCGGGGGGCCAGCGGGTGGCAGATACGCAGTATTTT
TRBD1	TRBV5-8	.	TRBJ2-5	CASSRDRDGYQETQYF	TGTGCCAGCAGCCGGGACAGGGACGGGTACCAAGAGACCCAGTACTTC
TRBD1	TRBV9	.	TRBJ2-3	CASSVRTGVGDTQYF	TGTGCCAGCAGCGTTCGGACAGGGGTGGGGGATACGCAGTATTTT
.	TRBV14	few	TRBJ2-3	CASSQDWRTSTDTQYF	TGTGCCAGCAGCCAAGACTGGCGGACTAGCACAGATACGCAGTATTTT
TRBD1	TRBV19	.	TRBJ2-7	CASSKRLRDRGGHEQYF	TGTGCCAGTAGTAAACGGCTCCGGGACAGGGGCGGCCACGAGCAGTACTTC
.	TRBV5-1	.	TRBJ1-5	CASSPDSRNQPQHF	TGCGCCAGCAGCCCTGACAGTAGGAATCAGCCCCAGCATTTT
.	TRBV6-5	once	TRBJ1-4	CASSRLLLNEKLFF	TGTGCCAGCAGCCGACTGCTCCTTAATGAAAAACTGTTTTTT
TRBD1	TRBV19	.	TRBJ1-1	CASSAVGQRMNTEAFF	TGTGCCAGTAGTGCCGTGGGACAGCGAATGAACACTGAAGCTTTCTTT
TRBD1	TRBV5-1	.	TRBJ1-4	CASSYRQGANEKLFF	TGCGCCAGCAGCTATCGGCAGGGGGCAAATGAAAAACTGTTTTTT
.	TRBV29-1	.	TRBJ2-7	CSVEAPGALHEQYF	TGCAGCGTTGAAGCGCCAGGGGCGCTCCACGAGCAGTACTTC
TRBD1	TRBV5-1	once	TRBJ1-1	CASSLGFLGDRGPEAFF	TGCGCCAGCAGCTTGGGATTCTTGGGGGACAGGGGTCCTGAAGCTTTCTTT
TRBD1	TRBV10-3	.	TRBJ1-1	CAIRGTGVPEAFF	TGTGCCATCAGGGGAACAGGGGTCCCTGAAGCTTTCTTT
TRBD1	TRBV19	.	TRBJ2-5	CASSAGQGVETQYF	TGTGCCAGTAGTGCTGGACAGGGGGTGGAGACCCAGTACTTC
TRBD1	TRBV4-1	.	TRBJ1-2	CASSRSQGARDGGYTF	TGCGCCAGCAGCCGGTCACAGGGGGCGCGTGACGGTGGCTACACCTTC
.	TRBV6-2/TRBV6-3	.	TRBJ2-1	CASRRDFNYNEQFF	TGTGCCAGCCGCCGGGACTTCAACTACAATGAGCAGTTCTTC
TRBD2	TRBV10-3	.	TRBJ2-2	CAISGSTSGAGELFF	TGTGCCATCAGTGGTTCGACTAGCGGTGCTGGGGAGCTGTTTTTT
.	TRBV7-9	.	TRBJ1-1	CASSIQGATEAFF	TGTGCCAGCAGCATACAGGGAGCCACTGAAGCTTTCTTT
TRBD2	TRBV4-1	once	TRBJ2-1	CASSQVFSGGLNGEQFF	TGCGCCAGCAGCCAAGTTTTTAGCGGGGGCCTCAACGGGGAGCAGTTCTTC
TRBD1	TRBV5-1	.	TRBJ2-7	CASSLGGTAISYEQYF	TGCGCCAGCAGCTTGGGGGGGACAGCGATCTCCTACGAGCAGTACTTC
.	TRBV7-3	.	TRBJ2-7	CASSLSPPTGGSYEQYF	TGTGCCAGCAGCTTATCTCCCCCCACCGGGGGCTCCTACGAGCAGTACTTC